Frequency places the clone carrying this T cell receptor (beta chain) as medium-sized. Its cognate antigen is unknown. The read terminates 3 residues ahead of where the CDR3 ends, so the germline J gene completes it. Trimming at V came to 2 bases and at J to 3 bases, leaving 2 bases not matched to a gene. The CDR3 is made up of 15 amino acids. The germline V gene has CDR1 KGHDR and CDR2 SFDVKD. This record belongs to a study of Tregs in tolerant kidney transplant recipients. General study findings and limits: Findings come from small patient numbers and require larger validation. Changing PCR primers prevented nucleotide comparison between some patients' samples. Expanding Tregs on activated donor B cells appeared to best identify donor-specific TCRbeta clones.

Recipient PBMCs carried a CFSE label and met irradiated graft donor PBMCs for five to seven days before FACS sorting. Measured with immunoSEQ multiplex PCR; TCRdb has only the in-frame clones, and not every one. The record lists about 2,600 clones, of which the ten most abundant hold about 5.2%. This sequence joins TRBV24-1 and TRBJ2-7; TRBD1 aligns across 11 bases. The sequence came from a human patient who received a combined kidney and bone marrow transplant. Here the sequenced sample was CD8+ T cells from blood cultured with allogeneic cells, taken before the transplant. The CDR3 loop reads CATSDSDRGLYEQYF. Partial CDR3 DNA: TGTGCCACCAGTGATTCGGACAGGGGGCTCTACGAG.